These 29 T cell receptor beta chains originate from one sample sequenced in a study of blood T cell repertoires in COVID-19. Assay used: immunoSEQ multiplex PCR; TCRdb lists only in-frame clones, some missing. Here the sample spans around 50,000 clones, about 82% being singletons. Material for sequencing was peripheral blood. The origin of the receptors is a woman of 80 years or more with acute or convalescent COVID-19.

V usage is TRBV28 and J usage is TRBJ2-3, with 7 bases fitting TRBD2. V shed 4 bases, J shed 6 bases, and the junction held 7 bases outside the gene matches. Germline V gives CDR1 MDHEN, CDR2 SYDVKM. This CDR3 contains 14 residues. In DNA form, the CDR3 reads TGTGCCAGCAGTTCTCGGGGCGGGAGCGATACGCAGTATTTT. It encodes CASSSRGGSDTQYF. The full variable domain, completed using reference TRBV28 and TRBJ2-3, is DVKVTQSSRYLVKRTGEKVFLECVQDMDHENMFWYRQDPGLGLRLIYFSYDVKMKEKGDIPEGYSVSREKKERFSLILESASTNQTSMYLCASSSRGGSDTQYFGPGTRLTVL.

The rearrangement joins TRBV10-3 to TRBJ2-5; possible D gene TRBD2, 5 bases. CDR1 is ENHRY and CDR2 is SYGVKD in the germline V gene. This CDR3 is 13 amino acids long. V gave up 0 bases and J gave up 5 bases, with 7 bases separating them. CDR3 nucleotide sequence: TGTGCCATCAGTGAGTCTGGCGGGGAGACCCAGTACTTC. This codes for CAISESGGETQYF.

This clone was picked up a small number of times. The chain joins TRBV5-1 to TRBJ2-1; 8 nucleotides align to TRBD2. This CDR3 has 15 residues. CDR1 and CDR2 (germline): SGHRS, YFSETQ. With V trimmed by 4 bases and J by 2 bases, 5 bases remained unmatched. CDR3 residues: CASSLLAGTYNEQFF. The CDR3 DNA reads TGCGCCAGCAGCCTTTTAGCGGGAACCTACAATGAGCAGTTCTTC.

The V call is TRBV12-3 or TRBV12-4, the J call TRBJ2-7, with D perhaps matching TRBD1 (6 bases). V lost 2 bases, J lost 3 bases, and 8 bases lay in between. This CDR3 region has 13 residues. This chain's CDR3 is CASSLRGGYEQYV. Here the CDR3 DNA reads TGTGCCAGCAGTTTAAGAGGGGGCTACGAGCAGTACGTC.

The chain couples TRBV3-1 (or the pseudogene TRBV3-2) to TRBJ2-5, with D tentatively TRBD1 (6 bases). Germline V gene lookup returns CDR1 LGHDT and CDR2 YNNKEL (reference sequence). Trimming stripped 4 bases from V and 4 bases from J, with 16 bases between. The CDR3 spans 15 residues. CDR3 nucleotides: TGTGCCAGCAGCCCGAATACAGGGTTCGGAGAGACCCAGTACTTC. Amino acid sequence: CASSPNTGFGETQYF.

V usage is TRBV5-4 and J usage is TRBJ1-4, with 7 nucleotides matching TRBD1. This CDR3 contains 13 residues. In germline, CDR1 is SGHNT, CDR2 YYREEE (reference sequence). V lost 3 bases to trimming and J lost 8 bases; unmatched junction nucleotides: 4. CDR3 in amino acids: CASSSGGREKLFF. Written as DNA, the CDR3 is TGTGCCAGCAGCTCAGGGGGGCGGGAAAAACTGTTTTTT.

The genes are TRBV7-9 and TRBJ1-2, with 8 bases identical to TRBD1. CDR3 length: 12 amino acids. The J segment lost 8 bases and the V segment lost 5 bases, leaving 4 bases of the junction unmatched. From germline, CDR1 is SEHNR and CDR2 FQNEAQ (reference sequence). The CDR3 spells CASSQGAYGYTF. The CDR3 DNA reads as TGTGCCAGCAGCCAGGGGGCTTACGGCTACACCTTC.

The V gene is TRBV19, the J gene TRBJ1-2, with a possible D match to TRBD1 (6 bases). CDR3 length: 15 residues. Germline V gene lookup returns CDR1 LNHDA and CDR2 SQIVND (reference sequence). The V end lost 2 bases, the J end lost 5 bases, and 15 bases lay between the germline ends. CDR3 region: CASSISQGNPYGYTF. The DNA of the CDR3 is TGTGCCAGTAGTATATCACAGGGAAACCCATATGGCTACACCTTC.

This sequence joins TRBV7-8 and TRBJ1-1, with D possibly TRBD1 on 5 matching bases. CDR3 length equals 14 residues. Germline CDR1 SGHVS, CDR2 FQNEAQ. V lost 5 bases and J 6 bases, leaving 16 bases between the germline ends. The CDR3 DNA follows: TGTGCCAGCAGCGTTGGGGGGAGACAGCCTGAAGCTTTCTTT. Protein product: CASSVGGRQPEAFF.

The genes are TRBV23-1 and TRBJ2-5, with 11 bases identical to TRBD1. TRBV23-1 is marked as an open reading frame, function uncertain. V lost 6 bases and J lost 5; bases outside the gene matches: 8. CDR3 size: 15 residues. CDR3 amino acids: CASSHGQGALETQYF. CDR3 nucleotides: TGCGCCAGCAGCCACGGACAGGGGGCGCTTGAGACCCAGTACTTC.

CDR3 in amino acids: CASRELAGGYNEQFF. The CDR3 coding sequence is TGCGCCAGCAGGGAGCTAGCGGGAGGGTACAATGAGCAGTTCTTC. The chain couples TRBV10-2 to TRBJ2-1; 12 nucleotides agree with TRBD2. Germline CDR1 is WSHSY and CDR2 is SAAADI. V was clipped by 6 bases and J by 4 bases; unmatched bases: 4. This CDR3 has 15 amino acids.

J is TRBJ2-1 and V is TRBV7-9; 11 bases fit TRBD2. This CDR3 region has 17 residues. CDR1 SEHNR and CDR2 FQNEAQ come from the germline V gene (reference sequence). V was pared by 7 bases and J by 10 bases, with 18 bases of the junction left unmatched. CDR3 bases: TGTGCCAGCACCCCTACCGGGCTAGCGGGAGGCCTTGGAGAGCAGTTCTTC. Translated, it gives CASTPTGLAGGLGEQFF.

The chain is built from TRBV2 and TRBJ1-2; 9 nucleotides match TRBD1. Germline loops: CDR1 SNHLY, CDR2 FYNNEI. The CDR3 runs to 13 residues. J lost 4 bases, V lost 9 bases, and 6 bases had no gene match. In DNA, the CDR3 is TGTGCCAGAAGTTCGACAGGGGGCTATGGCTACACCTTC. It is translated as CARSSTGGYGYTF.

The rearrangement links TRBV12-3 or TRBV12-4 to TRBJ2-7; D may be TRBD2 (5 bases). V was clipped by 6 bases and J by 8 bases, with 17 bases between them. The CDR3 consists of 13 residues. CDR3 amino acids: CASSAPTSVQQYF. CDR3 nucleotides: TGTGCCAGCAGCGCACCAACTAGTGTGCAGCAGTACTTC.

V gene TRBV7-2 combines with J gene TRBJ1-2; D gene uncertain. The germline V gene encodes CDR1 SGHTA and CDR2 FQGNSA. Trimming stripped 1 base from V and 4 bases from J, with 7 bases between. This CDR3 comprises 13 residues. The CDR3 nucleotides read TGTGCCAGCAGCTTAGGGCAGCGCTATGGCTACACCTTC. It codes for CASSLGQRYGYTF.

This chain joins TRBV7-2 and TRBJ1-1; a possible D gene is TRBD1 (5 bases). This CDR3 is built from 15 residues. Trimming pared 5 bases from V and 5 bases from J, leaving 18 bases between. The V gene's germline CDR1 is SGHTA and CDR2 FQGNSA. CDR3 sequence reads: CASSPRRRGRTEAFF. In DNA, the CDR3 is TGTGCCAGCAGCCCCCGGAGGAGGGGAAGAACTGAAGCTTTCTTT.

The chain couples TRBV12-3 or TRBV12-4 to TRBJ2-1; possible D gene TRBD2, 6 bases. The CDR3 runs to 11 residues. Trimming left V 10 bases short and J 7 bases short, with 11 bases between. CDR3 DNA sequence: TGTGCCACCGGCGGGGCTAATGAGCAGTTCTTC. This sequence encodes CATGGANEQFF.

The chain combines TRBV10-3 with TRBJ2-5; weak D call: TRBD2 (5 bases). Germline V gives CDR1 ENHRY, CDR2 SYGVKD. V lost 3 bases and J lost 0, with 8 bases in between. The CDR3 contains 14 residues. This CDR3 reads CAISEGADQETQYF. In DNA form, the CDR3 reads TGTGCCATCAGTGAAGGAGCGGACCAAGAGACCCAGTACTTC.

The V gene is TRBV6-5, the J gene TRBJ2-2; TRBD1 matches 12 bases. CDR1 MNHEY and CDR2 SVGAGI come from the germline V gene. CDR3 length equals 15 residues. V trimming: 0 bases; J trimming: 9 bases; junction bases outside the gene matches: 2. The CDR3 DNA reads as TGTGCCAGCAGTTACTCTGGGACAGGGGGCCGGGAGCTGTTTTTT. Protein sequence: CASSYSGTGGRELFF.

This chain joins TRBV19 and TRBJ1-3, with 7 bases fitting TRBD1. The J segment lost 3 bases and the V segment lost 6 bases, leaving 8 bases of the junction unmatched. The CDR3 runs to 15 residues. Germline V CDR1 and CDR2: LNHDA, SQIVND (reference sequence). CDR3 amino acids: CASSLDRAFGNTIYF. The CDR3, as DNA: TGTGCCAGTAGCCTCGACAGGGCGTTTGGAAACACCATATATTTT.

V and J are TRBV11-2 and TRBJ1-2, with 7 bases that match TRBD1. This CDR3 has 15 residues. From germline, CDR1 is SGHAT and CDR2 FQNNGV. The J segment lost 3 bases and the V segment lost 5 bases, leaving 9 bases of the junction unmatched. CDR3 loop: CASSPEQGSYYGYTF. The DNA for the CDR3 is TGTGCCAGCAGCCCAGAACAGGGGTCATACTATGGCTACACCTTC.

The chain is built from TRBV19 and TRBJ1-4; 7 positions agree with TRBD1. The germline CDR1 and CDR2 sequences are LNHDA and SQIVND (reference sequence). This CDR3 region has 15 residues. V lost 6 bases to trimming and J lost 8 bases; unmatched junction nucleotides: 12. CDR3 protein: CASSRPGGALEKLFF. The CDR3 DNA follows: TGTGCCAGTAGCCGGCCAGGGGGAGCCCTAGAAAAACTGTTTTTT.

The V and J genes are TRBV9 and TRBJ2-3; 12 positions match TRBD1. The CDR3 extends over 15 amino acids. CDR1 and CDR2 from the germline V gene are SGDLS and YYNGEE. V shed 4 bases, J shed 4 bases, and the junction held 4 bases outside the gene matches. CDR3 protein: CASSLGQGAPDTQYF. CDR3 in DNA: TGTGCCAGCAGCTTGGGACAGGGGGCCCCAGATACGCAGTATTTT.

As DNA, the CDR3 is TGCAGTGCTAGTGGGGCGGGAGGGCCGGAGACCCAGTACTTC. This translates into CSASGAGGPETQYF. This rearrangement joins TRBV20-1 to TRBJ2-5; 9 bases map to TRBD2. The CDR3 has 14 residues. Germline assignment: CDR1 DFQATT and CDR2 SNEGSKA (reference sequence). J gave up 5 bases and V 3 bases, and 7 bases lay outside the gene matches.

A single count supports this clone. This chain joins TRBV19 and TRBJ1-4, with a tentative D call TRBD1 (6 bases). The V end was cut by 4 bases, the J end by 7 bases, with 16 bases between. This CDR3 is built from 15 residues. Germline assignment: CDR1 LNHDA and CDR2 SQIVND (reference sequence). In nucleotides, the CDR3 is TGTGCCAGTAGTACGGACAGAGTTGGAGCTGAAAAACTGTTTTTT. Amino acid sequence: CASSTDRVGAEKLFF.

CDR3 in amino acids: CASGRGGDQPQHF. The DNA of the CDR3 is TGTGCTAGTGGGAGAGGGGGGGATCAGCCCCAGCATTTT. The chain uses TRBV12-5 and TRBJ1-5, with D tentatively TRBD1 (6 bases). This CDR3 is built from 13 residues. Trimming took 6 bases from V and 5 from J, leaving 11 bases between them. CDR1 LGHNT and CDR2 FRNRAP come from the germline V gene.

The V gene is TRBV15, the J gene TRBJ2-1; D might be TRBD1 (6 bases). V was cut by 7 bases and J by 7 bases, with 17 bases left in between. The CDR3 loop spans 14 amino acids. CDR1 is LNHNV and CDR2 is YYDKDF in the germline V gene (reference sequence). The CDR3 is CATTARGLRNEQFF. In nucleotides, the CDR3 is TGTGCCACCACGGCCAGGGGTCTACGTAATGAGCAGTTCTTC.

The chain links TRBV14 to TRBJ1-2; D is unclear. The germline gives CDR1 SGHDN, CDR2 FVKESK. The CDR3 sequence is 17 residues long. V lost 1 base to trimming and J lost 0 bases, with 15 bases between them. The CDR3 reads CASSQGLRKTANYGYTF. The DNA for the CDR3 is TGTGCCAGCAGCCAAGGTCTCAGGAAAACAGCTAACTATGGCTACACCTTC. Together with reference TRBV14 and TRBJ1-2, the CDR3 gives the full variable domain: EAGVTQFPSHSVIEKGQTVTLRCDPISGHDNLYWYRRVMGKEIKFLLHFVKESKQDESGMPNNRFLAERTGGTYSTLKVQPAELEDSGVYFCASSQGLRKTANYGYTFGSGTRLTVV.

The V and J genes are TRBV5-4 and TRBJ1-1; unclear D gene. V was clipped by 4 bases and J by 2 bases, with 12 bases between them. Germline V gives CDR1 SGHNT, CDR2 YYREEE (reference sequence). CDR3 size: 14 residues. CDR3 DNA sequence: TGTGCCAGCAGCCGCTCGGGTCAAAACACTGAAGCTTTCTTT. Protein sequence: CASSRSGQNTEAFF. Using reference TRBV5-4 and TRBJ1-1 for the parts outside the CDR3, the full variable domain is ETGVTQSPTHLIKTRGQQVTLRCSSQSGHNTVSWYQQALGQGPQFIFQYYREEENGRGNFPPRFSGLQFPNYSSELNVNALELDDSALYLCASSRSGQNTEAFFGQGTRLTVV.